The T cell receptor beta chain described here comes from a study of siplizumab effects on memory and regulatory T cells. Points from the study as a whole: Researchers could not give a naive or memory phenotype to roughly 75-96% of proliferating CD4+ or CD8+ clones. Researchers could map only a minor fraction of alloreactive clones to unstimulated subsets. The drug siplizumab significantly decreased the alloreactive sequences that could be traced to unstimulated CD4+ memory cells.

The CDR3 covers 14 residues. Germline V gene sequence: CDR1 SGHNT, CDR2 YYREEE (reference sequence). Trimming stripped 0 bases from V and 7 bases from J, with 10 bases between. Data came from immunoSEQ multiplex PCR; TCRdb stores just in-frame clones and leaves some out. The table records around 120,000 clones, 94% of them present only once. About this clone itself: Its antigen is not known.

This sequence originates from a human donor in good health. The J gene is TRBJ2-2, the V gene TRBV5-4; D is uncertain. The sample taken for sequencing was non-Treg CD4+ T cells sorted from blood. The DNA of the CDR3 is TGTGCCAGCAGCTTGGGGACGACCTACGGGGAGCTGTTTTTT. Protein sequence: CASSLGTTYGELFF.